This T cell receptor beta chain was observed in a study of blood T cell repertoires in COVID-19. The overall study: PBMCs, B-cell-depleted T cells, or T cells provided the cDNA or gDNA that made up the material.

This clone was detected once. Libraries were prepared by immunoSEQ multiplex PCR; TCRdb keeps only in-frame clonotypes and omits some of them. This table holds about 140,000 clones, 86% found once. The CDR3 runs 14 residues. Trimming stripped 3 bases from V and 4 bases from J, with 10 bases between. Germline values: CDR1 KGHSH, CDR2 LQKENI. The source of this sequence is a woman in her sixties with acute or convalescent COVID-19. This chain joins TRBV18 and TRBJ2-1; maybe TRBD1 (6 bases). The sequenced material came from peripheral blood. This chain's CDR3 is CASSPGAYYNEQFF. The DNA for the CDR3 is TGTGCCAGCTCACCGGGGGCCTATTACAATGAGCAGTTCTTC.